This T cell receptor (beta chain) was retrieved from a study of regulatory T cells in long-lasting Graves disease. The TCR beta library used iRepertoire HTBI primers with Arm-PCR amplification of CDR3. TCRdb redid the calling of the multiplex PCR reads with MiXCR, one entry per CDR3 protein. The sample gives approximately 390,000 distinct CDR3 sequences, 15% to 20% of which show up once; over 20% is in the top ten. This clonotype was seen many times. Time point reported: newly diagnosed GD, antithyroid drugs for less than 3 months. After RNA was extracted from PBMCs, the TCR library was made from it. The sample was also reused in another study, on T cells in Graves' hyperthyroidism and ophthalmopathy. This second study says: Patients were excluded for uncontrolled infection, other autoimmune disease, pregnancy or lactation.

The specimen was peripheral blood mononuclear cells (PBMCs), collected at new diagnosis, from a patient treated with antithyroid drugs. The source of this sequence is a woman between 18 and 30 years old with Graves disease.

The CDR3, as DNA: TGTGCCAGCAGCTTAGGAATAGCGGGGAGCTCCTACAATGAGCAGTTCTTC. Translated: CASSLGIAGSSYNEQFF. The V call is TRBV11-2, the J call TRBJ2-1; 8 positions match TRBD2. The CDR3 has 17 amino acids. The V segment lost 1 base and the J segment 0 bases; nucleotides outside the gene matches: 5. Germline-derived CDR1 and CDR2 are SGHAT and FQNNGV. Together with reference TRBV11-2 and TRBJ2-1, the CDR3 gives the full variable domain: EAGVAQSPRYKIIEKRQSVAFWCNPISGHATLYWYQQILGQGPKLLIQFQNNGVVDDSQLPKDRFSAERLKGVDSTLKIQPAKLEDSAVYLCASSLGIAGSSYNEQFFGPGTRLTVL.